The present T cell receptor beta chain was sequenced within a study of T-cell reconstitution after alpha-beta-depleted transplantation in children. Study-level findings and limits: Several hundred rapidly expanded clones from non-depleted graft cells reportedly supplied alpha-beta T cells about two months post-transplant. It was surviving recipient T cells and thymic progenitors that gave some patients high TCRbeta diversity at day 60.

CDR3 size: 13 residues. V was cut by 6 bases and J by 2 bases, with 11 bases left in between. Germline CDR1 reads MGHDK; CDR2 reads SYGVNS. Comments on this clonotype: Its antigen is undetermined.

Unique molecular identifiers were incorporated into the prepared TCRbeta library. TCRdb reprocessed the PCR reads with MiXCR, giving one entry per CDR3 protein. This table holds a few hundred thousand distinct CDR3 sequences, roughly 23% found once. V usage is TRBV25-1 and J usage is TRBJ2-7, with D maybe TRBD2 (5 bases). This receptor was taken from a girl aged 2-10 years with Fanconi anemia, due to receive a stem cell transplant. Sequencing used PBMCs, obtained before TCRalphabeta/CD19-depleted stem cell transplant. The CDR3, as DNA: TGTGCCAGCAGCCGTTATAGCGCCTACGAGCAGTACTTC. Amino acid sequence: CASSRYSAYEQYF.